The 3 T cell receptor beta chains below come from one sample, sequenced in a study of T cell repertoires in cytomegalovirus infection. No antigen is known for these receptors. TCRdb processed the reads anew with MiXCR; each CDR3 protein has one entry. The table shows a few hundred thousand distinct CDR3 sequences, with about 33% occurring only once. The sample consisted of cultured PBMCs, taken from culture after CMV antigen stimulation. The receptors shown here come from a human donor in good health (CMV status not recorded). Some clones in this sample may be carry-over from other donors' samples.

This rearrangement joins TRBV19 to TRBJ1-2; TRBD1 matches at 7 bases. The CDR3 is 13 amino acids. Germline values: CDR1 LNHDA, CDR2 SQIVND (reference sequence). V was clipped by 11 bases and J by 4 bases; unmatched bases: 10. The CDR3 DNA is TGTGCCGGCCCGACAGGGCTGGCCTATGGCTACACCTTC. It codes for CAGPTGLAYGYTF.

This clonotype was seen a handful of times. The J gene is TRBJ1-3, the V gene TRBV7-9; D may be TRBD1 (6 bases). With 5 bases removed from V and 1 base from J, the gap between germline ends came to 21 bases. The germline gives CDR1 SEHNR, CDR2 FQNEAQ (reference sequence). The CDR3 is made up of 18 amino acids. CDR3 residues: CASSQDSGRLGSGNTIYF. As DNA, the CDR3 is TGTGCCAGCAGCCAGGACAGCGGACGTCTAGGTTCTGGAAACACCATATATTTT.

The CDR3 DNA sequence: TGTGCCAGCAGCGCGGGGGGAAGAAACATTCAGTACTTC. This codes for CASSAGGRNIQYF. The rearrangement joins TRBV7-2 to TRBJ2-4; 8 positions match TRBD2. The CDR3 covers 13 residues. The V segment lost 5 bases and the J segment 6 bases; nucleotides outside the gene matches: 3. Looked up from germline, CDR1 is SGHTA and CDR2 is FQGNSA.